This is a list of T cell receptor beta chains from one sample in a study of somatic mutations in cytotoxic T cells in rheumatoid arthritis. Data came from immunoSEQ multiplex PCR; TCRdb stores just in-frame clones and leaves some out. Of around 23,000 clones listed, around 74% were seen once; the top ten hold 9.9%. Sample: CD8+ T cells sorted from blood. These receptors came from a young woman in good health. The CDR3 runs from the conserved cysteine through the conserved F or W. A D gene is named only where the DNA matches it firmly. Where a row states a size, it is once, few, many or the class of an expanded clone; other rows omit it.

16	NA	NA	TRBJ2-2	TRBV5-4	TGTGCCAGCAGCTTGGATCTCCAGGGTAGCACCGGGGAGCTGTTTTTT	CASSLDLQGSTGELFF
16	NA	TRBD1	TRBJ2-1	TRBV7-8	TGTGCCAGCAGCCCCGAAGGACAGGGAAGTCAGAATGAGCAGTTCTTC	CASSPEGQGSQNEQFF
18	NA	NA	TRBJ2-5	TRBV28	TGTGCCAGCAGTTTATATCCCTTGGAGGGGGCCCGGCGAGCGACCCAGTACTTC	CASSLYPLEGARRATQYF
14	NA	NA	TRBJ2-1	TRBV30	TGTGCCTGGAGTGTGGGGTGGGCCCAGAATGAGCAGTTCTTC	CAWSVGWAQNEQFF
16	NA	NA	TRBJ2-7	TRBV21-1	TGTGCCAGCAGCAAAGTCCCCACTCGCGCCGACTACGAGCAGTACTTC	CASSKVPTRADYEQYF
15	NA	TRBD2	TRBJ2-7	TRBV7-9	TGTGCCAGCAGCCCGGCGGGGGGGATGGGGGACGAGCAGTACTTC	CASSPAGGMGDEQYF
13	NA	NA	TRBJ2-1	TRBV10-2	TGCGCCAGCAGTGAAGGTGGGCCGAATGAGCAGTTCTTC	CASSEGGPNEQFF
15	NA	TRBD2	TRBJ2-7	TRBV5-1	TGCGCCAGCAGCTTGGGGACTAGCGGGAGTTACGAGCAGTACTTC	CASSLGTSGSYEQYF
15	NA	NA	TRBJ2-2	TRBV10-3	TGTGCCATCAGTGATCGTCCCGAGAACACCGGGGAGCTGTTTTTT	CAISDRPENTGELFF
11	NA	NA	TRBJ1-2	TRBV27	TGTGCCAGCAGTTCGGGTTATGGCTACACCTTC	CASSSGYGYTF
13	NA	NA	TRBJ2-5	TRBV2	TGTGCCAGCCGGGACCTCGGGCCAGAGACCCAGTACTTC	CASRDLGPETQYF
14	NA	TRBD2	TRBJ2-1	TRBV7-6	TGTGCCAGCAGCTTAGCGGGAGGGGTAAATGAGCAGTTCTTC	CASSLAGGVNEQFF
13	NA	NA	TRBJ1-1	TRBV7-9	TGTGCCAGCAGCTCTCCGGGACCCCCGATCTCTTTCTTT	CASSSPGPPISFF
17	NA	NA	TRBJ2-2	TRBV4-2	TGTGCCAGCAGCCAAGAGATTGGACTACAGAACACCGGGGAGCTGTTTTTT	CASSQEIGLQNTGELFF
14	NA	NA	TRBJ1-4	TRBV7-9	TGTGCCAGCAGCTTAGCCGGGTGGGGTGAAAAACTGTTTTTT	CASSLAGWGEKLFF
15	NA	TRBD1	TRBJ1-1	TRBV7-9	TGTGCCAGCAGCTTAAGAACAGGGGCGAACACTGAAGCTTTCTTT	CASSLRTGANTEAFF
15	NA	NA	TRBJ2-5	TRBV2	TGTGCCAGCCAGACCGACAGAAGATTCCAAGAGACCCAGTACTTC	CASQTDRRFQETQYF
16	NA	TRBD2	TRBJ2-1	TRBV11-2	TGTGCCAGCAGCTTAGGTTGGGGGAGGGAAGACAATGAGCAGTTCTTC	CASSLGWGREDNEQFF
13	medium-sized	NA	TRBJ1-1	TRBV4-2	TGTGCCAGCAGCCAAGGTCCGGGTACTGAAGCTTTCTTT	CASSQGPGTEAFF
17	NA	TRBD1	TRBJ2-5	TRBV23-1	TGCGCCAGCAGTCAATCGGCCTCGGGACAGGGTGGGGAGACCCAGTACTTC	CASSQSASGQGGETQYF
15	NA	TRBD2	TRBJ2-2	TRBV5-4	TGTGCCAGCTATCCAGCGGGAGGGACCACCGGGGAGCTGTTTTTT	CASYPAGGTTGELFF
16	NA	NA	TRBJ2-7	TRBV5-1	TGCGCCAGCAGCTTGGAGTCGGGACCTACTACCTACGAGCAGTACTTC	CASSLESGPTTYEQYF
16	NA	TRBD1	TRBJ1-6	TRBV10-3	TGTGCCATCAGTGAGTCCGGTGACAGGGTTAATTCACCCCTCCACTTT	CAISESGDRVNSPLHF
14	NA	NA	TRBJ1-2	TRBV28	TGTGCCAGCAGTTTAAGAGCGGGCGTGGGGGGCTACACCTTC	CASSLRAGVGGYTF
15	few	TRBD2	TRBJ2-1	TRBV19	TGTGCCAGTAGTCCTGAGCGGGAGTCCTACAATGAGCAGTTCTTC	CASSPERESYNEQFF
15	NA	NA	TRBJ2-1	TRBV2	TGTGCCACCAAGCTCGGGCTAGCTTCCTACAATGAGCAGTTCTTC	CATKLGLASYNEQFF
11	NA	NA	TRBJ2-3	TRBV27	TGTGCCAGCAGCAAGGCAGATACGCAGTATTTT	CASSKADTQYF
16	NA	NA	TRBJ2-5	TRBV6-5	TGTGCCAGCCGTTGGCCCGAGAGGGCGGTTAGTGAGACCCAGTACTTC	CASRWPERAVSETQYF
14	NA	NA	TRBJ2-3	TRBV7-2	TGTGCCAGCAGCTTATTGTTGCGAGGAGATACGCAGTATTTT	CASSLLLRGDTQYF
13	NA	TRBD2	TRBJ2-2	TRBV11-1	TGTGCCAGCGCGGGGGTAGGAACCGGGGAGCTGTTTTTT	CASAGVGTGELFF
13	NA	NA	TRBJ1-2	TRBV13	TGTGCCAGCAGCTTAAACGGAGGGGAGAGCTACACCTTC	CASSLNGGESYTF
18	NA	TRBD1	TRBJ1-6	TRBV27	TGTGCCAGCAGTTTATTGACAGGGGGCCTGTCCTATAATTCACCCCTCCACTTT	CASSLLTGGLSYNSPLHF
16	NA	TRBD2	TRBJ2-1	TRBV30	TGTGCCTGGAGTCCTACTAGCGGGAGGGCCTACAATGAGCAGTTCTTC	CAWSPTSGRAYNEQFF
15	NA	NA	TRBJ2-3	TRBV28	TGTGCCAGCAGTTTAAGAAGAGCGGACACAGATACGCAGTATTTT	CASSLRRADTDTQYF
16	NA	NA	TRBJ1-6	TRBV7-9	TGTGCCAGCAGCCCTGGGGTCAGGGAGGATAATTCACCCCTCCACTTT	CASSPGVREDNSPLHF